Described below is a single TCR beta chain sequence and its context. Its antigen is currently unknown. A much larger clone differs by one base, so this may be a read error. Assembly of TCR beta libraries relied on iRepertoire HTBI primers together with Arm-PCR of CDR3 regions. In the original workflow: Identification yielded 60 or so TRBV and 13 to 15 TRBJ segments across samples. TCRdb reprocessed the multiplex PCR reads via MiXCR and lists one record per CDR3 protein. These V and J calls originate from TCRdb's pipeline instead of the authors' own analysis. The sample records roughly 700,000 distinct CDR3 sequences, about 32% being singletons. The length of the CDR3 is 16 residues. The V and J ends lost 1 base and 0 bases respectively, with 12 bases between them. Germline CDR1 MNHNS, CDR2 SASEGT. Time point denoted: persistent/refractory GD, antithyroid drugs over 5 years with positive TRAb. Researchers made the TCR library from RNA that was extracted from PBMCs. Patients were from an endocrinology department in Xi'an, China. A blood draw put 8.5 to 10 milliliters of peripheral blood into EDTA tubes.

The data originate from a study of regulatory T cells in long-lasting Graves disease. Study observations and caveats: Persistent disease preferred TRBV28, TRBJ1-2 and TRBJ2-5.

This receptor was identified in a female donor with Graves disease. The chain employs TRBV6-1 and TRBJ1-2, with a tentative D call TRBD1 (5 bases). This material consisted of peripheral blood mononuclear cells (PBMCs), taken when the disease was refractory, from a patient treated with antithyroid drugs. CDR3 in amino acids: CASSEECQGANYGYTF. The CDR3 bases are TGTGCCAGCAGTGAAGAGTGCCAGGGAGCTAACTATGGCTACACCTTC.